These 8 T cell receptor beta chains share one sample of origin, sequenced in a study of shared clonotypes between healthy human individuals. Some clones are missing from TCRdb's copy, which holds only in-frame ones; the method was immunoSEQ multiplex PCR. The profile shows around 1,000,000 clones, 70% to 85% of them singletons. Sequenced input: memory CD4+ T cells from PBMCs. As for subset: CD45RA-negative fraction. These receptors originate from a man between 18 and 35 years old in good health. Some clones in this sample may be carry-over from other donors' samples.

This clone was detected only a few times. The chain recombines TRBV6-5 with TRBJ2-1; 12 positions match TRBD2. Germline CDR1 is MNHEY and CDR2 is SVGAGI. The CDR3 has 14 residues. V was pared by 8 bases and J by 10 bases, with 9 bases of the junction left unmatched. CDR3 amino acids: CASRRVGLAGEQFF. CDR3 DNA: TGTGCCAGCCGCCGTGTAGGACTAGCGGGAGAGCAGTTCTTC.

The V and J genes are TRBV5-4 and TRBJ2-1, with D unresolved. Germline CDR1 is SGHNT and CDR2 is YYREEE (reference sequence). This CDR3 contains 15 residues. Trimming took 7 bases from V and 3 from J, leaving 17 bases between them. The CDR3 DNA reads as TGTGCCAGCGCCACGACTCCTACCCTCTACAATGAGCAGTTCTTC. It codes for CASATTPTLYNEQFF. The variable domain in full, with the rest retrieved from reference TRBV5-4 and TRBJ2-1, is ETGVTQSPTHLIKTRGQQVTLRCSSQSGHNTVSWYQQALGQGPQFIFQYYREEENGRGNFPPRFSGLQFPNYSSELNVNALELDDSALYLCASATTPTLYNEQFFGPGTRLTVL.

The chain links TRBV2 to TRBJ1-5, with 7 positions matching TRBD1. Germline V lookup: CDR1 SNHLY, CDR2 FYNNEI. The J segment lost 8 bases and the V segment lost 5 bases, leaving 6 bases of the junction unmatched. The CDR3 covers 13 residues. CDR3 coding DNA: TGTGCCAGCAGTCCAGGGGGTACGGAGCCCCAGCATTTT. Protein: CASSPGGTEPQHF.

This clone was seen only once. The gene calls are TRBV19 and TRBJ2-7, with D possibly called TRBD1 or TRBD2 (5 bases each). The CDR3 is 12 amino acids. V was shortened by 4 bases and J by 6 bases, with 10 bases between the two germline ends. The V gene's germline CDR1 is LNHDA and CDR2 SQIVND (reference sequence). The chain's CDR3 is CASSTRDGEQYF. CDR3 coding DNA: TGTGCCAGTAGTACCCGGGACGGCGAGCAGTACTTC.

The table lists this clone with a count of one. This sequence joins TRBV7-9 and TRBJ2-2; D ambiguous. The germline V and J ends were trimmed by 2 bases and 7 bases, with 8 bases remaining between them. From germline, CDR1 is SEHNR and CDR2 FQNEAQ (reference sequence). The CDR3 totals 13 residues. CDR3 loop: CASSLRLVGELFF. The CDR3 nucleotides are TGTGCCAGCAGCTTACGGCTTGTCGGGGAGCTGTTTTTT.

The CDR3 is CAISNRTTTGELFF. The CDR3 region has the DNA TGTGCCATCAGTAACAGGACCACCACCGGGGAGCTGTTTTTT. This chain links TRBV10-3 with TRBJ2-2; the D gene is possibly TRBD1 (5 bases). The CDR3 has 14 residues. The germline V and J ends were trimmed by 5 bases and 4 bases, with 11 bases remaining between them. Germline-derived CDR1 and CDR2 are ENHRY and SYGVKD.

A word on this clone: Different DNA sequences within this sample yield the same CDR3. The chain is built from TRBV5-1 and TRBJ2-5; maybe TRBD1 (6 bases). Looked up from germline, CDR1 is SGHRS and CDR2 is YFSETQ. There are 14 residues in the CDR3. Deletions cut 1 base from V and 3 bases from J, with 10 bases between. The CDR3 sequence: CASSLQGREETQYF. CDR3 bases: TGCGCCAGCAGCTTGCAGGGGCGGGAAGAGACCCAGTACTTC.

The chain links TRBV11-2 to TRBJ2-7, with TRBD2 matching over 7 bases. The CDR3 runs to 16 residues. The germline V gene encodes CDR1 SGHAT and CDR2 FQNNGV. Unmatched junction bases numbered 6, after V lost 1 base and J lost 0 bases. The CDR3 here is CASSLGWASGSYEQYF. CDR3 DNA sequence: TGTGCCAGCAGCTTAGGGTGGGCTAGCGGCTCCTACGAGCAGTACTTC.